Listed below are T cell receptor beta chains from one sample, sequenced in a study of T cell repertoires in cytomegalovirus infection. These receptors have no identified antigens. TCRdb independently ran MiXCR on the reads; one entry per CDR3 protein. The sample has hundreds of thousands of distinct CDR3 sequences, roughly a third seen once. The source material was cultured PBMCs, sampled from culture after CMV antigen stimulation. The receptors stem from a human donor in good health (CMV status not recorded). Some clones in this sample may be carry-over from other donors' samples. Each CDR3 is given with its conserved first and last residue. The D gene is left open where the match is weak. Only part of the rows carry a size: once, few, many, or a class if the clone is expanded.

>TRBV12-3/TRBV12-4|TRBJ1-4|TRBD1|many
TGTGCCAGCAGTTTAGGCAGGGGGAATGAAAAACTGTTTTTT
CASSLGRGNEKLFF
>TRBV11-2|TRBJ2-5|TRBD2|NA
TGTGCCAGCAGCCGGACTAGCGGGAGGGCCAGTTTCCAAGAGACCCAGTACTTC
CASSRTSGRASFQETQYF
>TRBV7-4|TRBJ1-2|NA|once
TGTGCCAGCAGCATCCCAGGGAACGACTATGGCTACACCTTC
CASSIPGNDYGYTF
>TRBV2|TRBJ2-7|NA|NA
TGTGCCAGCAGTGAGACTACATTCTACGAGCAGTACTTC
CASSETTFYEQYF
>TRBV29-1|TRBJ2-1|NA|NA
TGCAGCGTTGAAGATCATAGGTCTTTCACCTACAATGAGCAGTTCTTC
CSVEDHRSFTYNEQFF
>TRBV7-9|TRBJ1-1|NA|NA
TGTGCCAGCAGCTTAGAACCAGGGTTGAACACTGAAGCTTTCTTT
CASSLEPGLNTEAFF
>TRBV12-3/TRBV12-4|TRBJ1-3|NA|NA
TGTGCCAGCAGTTGGGGCAGGATCTCTGGAAACACCATATATTTT
CASSWGRISGNTIYF
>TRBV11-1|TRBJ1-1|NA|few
TGTGCCAGCAGCTTAGCTTTGGCTCACGAAGCTTTCTTT
CASSLALAHEAFF
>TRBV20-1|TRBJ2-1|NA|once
TGCAGTGCTACTCCGGGGCAGAGCTCCTACAATGAGCAGTTCTTC
CSATPGQSSYNEQFF
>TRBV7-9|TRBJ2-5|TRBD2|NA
TGTGCCAGCAGCTCCAGACCCGGGAGGGAGACCCAGTACTTC
CASSSRPGRETQYF
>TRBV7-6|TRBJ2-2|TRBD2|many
TGTGCCAGCAGCTTTGCTAGCGGAACTCGGTCGGGCACCGGGGAGCTGTTTTTT
CASSFASGTRSGTGELFF
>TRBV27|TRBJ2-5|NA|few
TGTGCCAGCAGACCTCGACCGGAGGCGGAGACCCAGTACTTC
CASRPRPEAETQYF